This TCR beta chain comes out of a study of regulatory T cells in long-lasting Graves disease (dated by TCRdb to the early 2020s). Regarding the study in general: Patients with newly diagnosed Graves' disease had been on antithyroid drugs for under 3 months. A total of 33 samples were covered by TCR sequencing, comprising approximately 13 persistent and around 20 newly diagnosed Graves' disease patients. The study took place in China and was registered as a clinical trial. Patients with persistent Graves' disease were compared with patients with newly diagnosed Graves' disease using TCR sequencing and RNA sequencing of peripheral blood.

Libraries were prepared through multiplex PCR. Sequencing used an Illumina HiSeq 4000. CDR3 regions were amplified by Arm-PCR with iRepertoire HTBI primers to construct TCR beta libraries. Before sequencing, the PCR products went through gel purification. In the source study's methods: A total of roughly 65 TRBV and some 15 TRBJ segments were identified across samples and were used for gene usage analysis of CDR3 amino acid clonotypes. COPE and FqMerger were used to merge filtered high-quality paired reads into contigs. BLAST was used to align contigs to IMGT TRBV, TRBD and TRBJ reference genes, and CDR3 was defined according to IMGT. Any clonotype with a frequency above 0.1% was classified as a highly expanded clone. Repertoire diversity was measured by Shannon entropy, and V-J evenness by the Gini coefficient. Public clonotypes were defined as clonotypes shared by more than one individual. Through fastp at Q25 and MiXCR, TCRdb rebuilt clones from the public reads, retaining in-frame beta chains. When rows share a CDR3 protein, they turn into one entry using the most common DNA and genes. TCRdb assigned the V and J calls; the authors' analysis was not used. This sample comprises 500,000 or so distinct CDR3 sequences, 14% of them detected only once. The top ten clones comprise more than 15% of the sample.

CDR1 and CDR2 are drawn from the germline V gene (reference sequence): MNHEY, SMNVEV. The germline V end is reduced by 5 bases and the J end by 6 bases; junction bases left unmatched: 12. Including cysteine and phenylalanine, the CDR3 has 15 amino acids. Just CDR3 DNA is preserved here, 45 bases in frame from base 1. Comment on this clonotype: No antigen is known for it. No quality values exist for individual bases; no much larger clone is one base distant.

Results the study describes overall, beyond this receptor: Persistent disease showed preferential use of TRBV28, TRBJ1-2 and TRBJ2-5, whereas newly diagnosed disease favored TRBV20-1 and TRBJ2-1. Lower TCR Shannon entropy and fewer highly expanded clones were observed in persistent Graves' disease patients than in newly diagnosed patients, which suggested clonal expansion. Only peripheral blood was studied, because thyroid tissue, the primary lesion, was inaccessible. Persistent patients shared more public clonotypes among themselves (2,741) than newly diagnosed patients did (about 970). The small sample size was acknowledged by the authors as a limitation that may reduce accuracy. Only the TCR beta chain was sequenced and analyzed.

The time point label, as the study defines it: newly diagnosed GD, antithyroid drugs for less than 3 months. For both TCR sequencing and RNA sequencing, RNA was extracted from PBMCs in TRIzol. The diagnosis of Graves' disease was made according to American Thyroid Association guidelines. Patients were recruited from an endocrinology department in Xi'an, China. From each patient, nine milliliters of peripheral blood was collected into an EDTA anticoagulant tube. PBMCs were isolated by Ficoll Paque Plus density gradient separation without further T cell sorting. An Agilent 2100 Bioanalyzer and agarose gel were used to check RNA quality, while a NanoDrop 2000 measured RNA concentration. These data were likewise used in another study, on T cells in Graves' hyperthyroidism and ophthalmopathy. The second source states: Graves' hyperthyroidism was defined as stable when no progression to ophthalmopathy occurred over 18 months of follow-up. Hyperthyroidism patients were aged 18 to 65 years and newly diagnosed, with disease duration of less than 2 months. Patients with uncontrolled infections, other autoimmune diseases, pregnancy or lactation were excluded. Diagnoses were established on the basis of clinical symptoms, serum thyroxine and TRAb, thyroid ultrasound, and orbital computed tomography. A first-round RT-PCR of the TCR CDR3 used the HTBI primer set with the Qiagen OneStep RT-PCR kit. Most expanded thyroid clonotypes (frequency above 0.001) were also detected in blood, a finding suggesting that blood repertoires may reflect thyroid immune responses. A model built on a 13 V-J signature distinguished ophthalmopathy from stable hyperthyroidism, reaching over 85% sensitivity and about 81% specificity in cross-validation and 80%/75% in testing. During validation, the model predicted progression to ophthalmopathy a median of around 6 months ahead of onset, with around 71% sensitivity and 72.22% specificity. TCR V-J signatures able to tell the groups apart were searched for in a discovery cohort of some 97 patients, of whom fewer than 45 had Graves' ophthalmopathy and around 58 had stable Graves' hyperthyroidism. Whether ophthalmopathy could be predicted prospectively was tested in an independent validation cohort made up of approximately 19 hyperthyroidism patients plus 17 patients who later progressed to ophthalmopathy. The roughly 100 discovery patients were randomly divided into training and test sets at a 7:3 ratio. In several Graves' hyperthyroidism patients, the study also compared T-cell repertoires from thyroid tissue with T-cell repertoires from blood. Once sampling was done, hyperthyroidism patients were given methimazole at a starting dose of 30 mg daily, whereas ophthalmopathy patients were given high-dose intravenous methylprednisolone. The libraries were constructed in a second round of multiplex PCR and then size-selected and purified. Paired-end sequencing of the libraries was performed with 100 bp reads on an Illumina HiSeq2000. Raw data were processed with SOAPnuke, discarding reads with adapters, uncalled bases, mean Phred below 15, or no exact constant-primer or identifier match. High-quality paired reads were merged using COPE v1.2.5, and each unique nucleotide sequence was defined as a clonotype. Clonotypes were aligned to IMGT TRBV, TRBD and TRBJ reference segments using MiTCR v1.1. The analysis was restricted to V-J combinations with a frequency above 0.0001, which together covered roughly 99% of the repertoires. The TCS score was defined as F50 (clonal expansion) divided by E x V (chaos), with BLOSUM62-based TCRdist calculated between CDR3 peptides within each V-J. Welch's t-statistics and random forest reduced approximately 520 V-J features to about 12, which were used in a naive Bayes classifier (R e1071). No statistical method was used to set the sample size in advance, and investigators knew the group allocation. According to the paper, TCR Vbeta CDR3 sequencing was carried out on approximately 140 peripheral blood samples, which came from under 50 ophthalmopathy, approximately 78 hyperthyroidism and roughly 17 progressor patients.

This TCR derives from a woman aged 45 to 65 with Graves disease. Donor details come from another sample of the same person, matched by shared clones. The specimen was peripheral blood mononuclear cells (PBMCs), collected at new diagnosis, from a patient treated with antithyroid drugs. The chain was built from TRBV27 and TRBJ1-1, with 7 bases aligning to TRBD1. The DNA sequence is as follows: TGTGCCAGCAGTCCCCTGGGAGGGGGCTCGGCTGAAGCTTTCTTT. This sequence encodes CASSPLGGGSAEAFF.